This TCR beta chain was obtained from a study of a mutant IDH1 vaccine in newly diagnosed glioma. Turning to the study itself: The earlier regimen, radiotherapy, temozolomide, or both, was most often both.

The CDR3 covers 16 residues. V was shortened by 2 bases and J by 4 bases, with 18 bases between the two germline ends. CDR1 KGHSH and CDR2 LQKENI come from the germline V gene. Documented time point: baseline, week 1 (first vaccination visit). The treatment denotes: pre-vaccination baseline after standard-of-care therapy. Clones were read by immunoSEQ multiplex PCR, and TCRdb kept only the in-frame ones, dropping some. Among around 92,000 clones listed, around nine tenths were seen once. General observations from the study: Vaccine-induced immune responses were detected in 85% to 95% of patients.

Regarding this clone: Its cognate antigen is unknown.

V is TRBV18 and J is TRBJ2-7; no reliable D call. This sequence originates from a woman aged 45-65 years with glioma. Sequencing was performed on PBMCs, taken from a glioma patient treated with radiotherapy, temozolomide or both. In nucleotides, the CDR3 is TGTGCCAGCTCACCAGGTCTTGGCGGAGTTTATTACGAGCAGTACTTC. Its translation is CASSPGLGGVYYEQYF.